This is a list of T cell receptor beta chains from one sample in a study of T cell responses to AZD1222 COVID-19 vaccine. Sequenced by immunoSEQ multiplex PCR; TCRdb stores in-frame clones only, minus some. The table lists about 100,000 clones, 80% to 90% of them singletons. Specimen: peripheral blood, collected 28 days after the second AZD1222 dose. The receptors originated from an adult who received the AZD1222 COVID-19 vaccine. Each CDR3 is given with its conserved first and last residue. The D gene is left open where the match is weak. Size tells how often a clone was seen (once, few, many) or the class of an expanded clone, and some rows leave it out.

J gene | D gene | V gene | clone size | CDR3 DNA | CDR3 protein
TRBJ2-1 | NA | TRBV5-1 | NA | TGCGCCAGCAGCCGAACTAGCAATGAGCAGTTCTTC | CASSRTSNEQFF
TRBJ1-5 | NA | TRBV7-2 | NA | TGTGCCAGCAGCTTGTTTTCCGACCAGCCCCAGCATTTT | CASSLFSDQPQHF
TRBJ2-5 | TRBD2 | TRBV5-6 | NA | TGTGCCAGCAGCTTGGTGGCTAGCGGAGAGACCCAGTACTTC | CASSLVASGETQYF
TRBJ2-7 | NA | TRBV24-1 | few | TGTGCCACCGGCTACAGGGTGAAGGATTACGAGCAGTACTTC | CATGYRVKDYEQYF
TRBJ2-7 | NA | TRBV27 | NA | TGTGCCAGCAGTTTAAATACCGGGACCGTATCCTACGAGCAGTACTTC | CASSLNTGTVSYEQYF
TRBJ1-2 | NA | TRBV3-1/TRBV3-2 | NA | TGTGCCAGCAGCCAAGATTTGGGGGACCTCTATGGCTACACCTTC | CASSQDLGDLYGYTF
TRBJ2-1 | NA | TRBV30 | NA | TGTGCCTGGAAGGAGTGGGGCTTGACCTACAATGAGCAGTTCTTC | CAWKEWGLTYNEQFF
TRBJ2-7 | NA | TRBV5-1 | NA | TGCGCCAGTCGAATGTGGGACGGAACCTACGAGCAGTACTTC | CASRMWDGTYEQYF
TRBJ2-5 | NA | TRBV7-9 | NA | TGTGCCAGCAGCTTAGGGGTTAGCGGAGGACGTGGGGAGACCCAGTACTTC | CASSLGVSGGRGETQYF
TRBJ1-1 | TRBD1 | TRBV4-1 | NA | TGCGCCAGCAGCACCGGGACAGGGAGGACTGAAGCTTTCTTT | CASSTGTGRTEAFF
TRBJ1-4 | TRBD1 | TRBV4-1 | NA | TGCGCCAGCAGCCAAGACCCAGGGGGGTCTAATGAAAAACTGTTTTTT | CASSQDPGGSNEKLFF
TRBJ1-6 | TRBD1 | TRBV10-3 | NA | TGTGCCATCAGTGAAGGGGACAGATTCGAGGGCTCTTCACCCCTCCACTTT | CAISEGDRFEGSSPLHF
TRBJ1-2 | NA | TRBV18 | NA | TGTGCCAGCTCATTCTCCGATTTCGTGGCGGACTATGGCTACACCTTC | CASSFSDFVADYGYTF
TRBJ1-3 | NA | TRBV28 | NA | TGTGCCAGCGAGAGTATCACATCACTATACTCTGGAAACACCATATATTTT | CASESITSLYSGNTIYF
TRBJ2-7 | NA | TRBV18 | NA | TGTGCCAGCTCACCACTTGCGGGCATCTTCGAGCAGTACTTC | CASSPLAGIFEQYF
TRBJ2-7 | TRBD1 | TRBV5-1 | NA | TGCGCCAGCAAAACCGGGACAGGGGGCTACGAGCAGTACTTC | CASKTGTGGYEQYF
TRBJ2-7 | NA | TRBV12-3/TRBV12-4 | NA | TGTGCCAGCAGTCCCCGAGCGTCAGAGCAGTACTTC | CASSPRASEQYF
TRBJ2-5 | NA | TRBV30 | NA | TGTGCCTGGAGTGGGCTTAGACAAGAGACCCAGTACTTC | CAWSGLRQETQYF
TRBJ2-7 | NA | TRBV27 | NA | TGTGCCAGCAGTTTTCGACAGTCCTACGAGCAGTACTTC | CASSFRQSYEQYF
TRBJ2-7 | NA | TRBV7-9 | NA | TGTGCCAGCAGCTTATTGGGGCTCGGCGAGCAGTACTTC | CASSLLGLGEQYF
TRBJ2-1 | TRBD2 | TRBV10-3 | NA | TGTGCCATCAGAGATGGGACTAGCGGGAGAGAAAATGAGCAGTTCTTC | CAIRDGTSGRENEQFF
TRBJ2-1 | TRBD2 | TRBV20-1 | NA | TGCAGTGCTAGTTCCACTAGCGGACCCTACAATGAGCAGTTCTTC | CSASSTSGPYNEQFF
TRBJ2-6 | NA | TRBV2 | NA | TGTGCCAGCAGTGAAGCCTGGACAGACCTCCAAGCTTGGGACTCTGGGGCCAACGTCCTGACTTTC | CASSEAWTDLQAWDSGANVLTF
TRBJ1-5 | TRBD1 | TRBV27 | NA | TGTGCCAGCAGGCGAAACAGGGGTCAGCCCCAGCATTTT | CASRRNRGQPQHF
TRBJ2-3 | TRBD2 | TRBV9 | NA | TGTGCCAGCAGCGTCCCCACGACTAGCGGGGGAGCGGTAGATACGCAGTATTTT | CASSVPTTSGGAVDTQYF
TRBJ2-1 | TRBD2 | TRBV7-6 | NA | TGTGCCAGCAGCTCCGCCCGGACTAGCGGGGGCAATGAGCAGTTCTTC | CASSSARTSGGNEQFF
TRBJ2-5 | NA | TRBV21-1 | NA | TGTGCCAGCAGCAAATTAAAAGAGACCCAGTACTTC | CASSKLKETQYF
TRBJ1-1 | NA | TRBV19 | NA | TGTGCCAGTAGTAAAGGGATCTACCTTGAAGCTTTCTTT | CASSKGIYLEAFF
TRBJ2-1 | TRBD2 | TRBV2 | few | TGTGCCAGCAGGCCTAGCGGGAGGGCCGTCAATGAGCAGTTCTTC | CASRPSGRAVNEQFF
TRBJ1-2 | NA | TRBV7-2 | NA | TGTGCCAGCAGCTTAAGGGACAACTATGGCTACACCTTC | CASSLRDNYGYTF
TRBJ1-5 | TRBD1 | TRBV7-2 | few | TGTGCCAGCAGCGACAGGGGTGGCCAGCCCCAGCATTTT | CASSDRGGQPQHF
TRBJ1-5 | NA | TRBV7-9 | few | TGTGCCAGCTCCCAGGGACCCGGGGCCGCTCAGCCCCAGCATTTT | CASSQGPGAAQPQHF
TRBJ1-1 | TRBD1 | TRBV19 | few | TGTGCCAGTAGAAGGGGAAGACAGGGGGACACTGAAGCTTTCTTT | CASRRGRQGDTEAFF
TRBJ2-5 | NA | TRBV5-1 | NA | TGCGCCAGCAGCCCCGGGACCGGCCCGGGGACCCAGTACTTC | CASSPGTGPGTQYF
TRBJ1-2 | TRBD1 | TRBV2 | once | TGTGCCAGCAGGGGGGACAGGGGAAGCTATGGCTACACCTTC | CASRGDRGSYGYTF
TRBJ2-1 | NA | TRBV11-2 | NA | TGTGCCAGCAAAGAAGTGGGTGAGCAGTTCTTC | CASKEVGEQFF
TRBJ1-3 | NA | TRBV18 | NA | TGTGCCAGCTCACCTAGGGGCCTCTCTGGAAACACCATATATTTT | CASSPRGLSGNTIYF
TRBJ1-2 | TRBD1 | TRBV7-9 | few | TGTGCCAGCAGCTTAGGGGAGACAGGGAACTATGGCTACACCTTC | CASSLGETGNYGYTF
TRBJ2-3 | NA | TRBV20-1 | NA | TGCAGTGCTAGGTCAGGTGATACGCAGTATTTT | CSARSGDTQYF
TRBJ1-3 | NA | TRBV7-9 | NA | TGTGCCAGCAGCTTAGCGCAGCGGGCAGGGAACACCATATATTTT | CASSLAQRAGNTIYF
TRBJ2-1 | TRBD1 | TRBV5-1 | NA | TGCGCCAGCAGCTCAGGGACAGGGCCCCCCCGCTATGAGCAGTTCTTC | CASSSGTGPPRYEQFF
TRBJ1-2 | TRBD1 | TRBV4-3 | NA | TGCGCCAGCAGCCGAGGACAGGGGAACTATGGCTACACCTTC | CASSRGQGNYGYTF